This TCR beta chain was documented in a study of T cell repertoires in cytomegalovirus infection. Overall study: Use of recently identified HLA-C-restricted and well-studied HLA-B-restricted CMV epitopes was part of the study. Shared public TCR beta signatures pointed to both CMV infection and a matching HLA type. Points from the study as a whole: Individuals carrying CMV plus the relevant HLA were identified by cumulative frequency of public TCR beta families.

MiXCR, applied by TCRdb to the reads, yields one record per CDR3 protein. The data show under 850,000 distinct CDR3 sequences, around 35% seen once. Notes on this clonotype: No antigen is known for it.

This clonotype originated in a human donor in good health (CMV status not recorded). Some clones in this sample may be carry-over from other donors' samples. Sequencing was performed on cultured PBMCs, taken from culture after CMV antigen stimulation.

As DNA, the CDR3 is TGTGCCAGCAGTTCGGAGAGACAAGAGACCCAGTACTTC. Its protein product is CASSSERQETQYF. The rearrangement links TRBV6-1 to TRBJ2-5, with unresolved D. Germline V gene sequence: CDR1 MNHNS, CDR2 SASEGT. The V end lost 5 bases, the J end lost 2 bases, and 9 bases lay between the germline ends. This CDR3 is 13 amino acids long.